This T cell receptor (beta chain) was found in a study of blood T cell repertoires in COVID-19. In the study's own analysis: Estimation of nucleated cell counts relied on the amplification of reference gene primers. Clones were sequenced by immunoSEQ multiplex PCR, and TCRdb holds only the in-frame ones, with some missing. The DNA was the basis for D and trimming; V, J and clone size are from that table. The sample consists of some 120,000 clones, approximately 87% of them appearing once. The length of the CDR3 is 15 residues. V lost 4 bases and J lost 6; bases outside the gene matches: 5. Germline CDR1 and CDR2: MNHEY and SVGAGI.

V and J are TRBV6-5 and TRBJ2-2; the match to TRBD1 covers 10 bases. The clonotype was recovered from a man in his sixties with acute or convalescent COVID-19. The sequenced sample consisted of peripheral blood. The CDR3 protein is CASSSRQGAAGELFF. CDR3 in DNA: TGTGCCAGCAGTTCGCGACAGGGGGCTGCCGGGGAGCTGTTTTTT.